This T cell receptor (beta chain) was captured by sequencing in a study of regulatory T cells in long-lasting Graves disease. Study-level information: Treatment with antithyroid drugs for over 5 years, together with positive TSH receptor antibodies, meant persistent Graves' disease.

Findings of the study overall: Sample size, which was small, may have reduced accuracy. New patients shared 950 to 1,000 public clonotypes, fewer than the 2,500 to 3,000 shared by persistent patients.

This clonotype was observed a few times. What it binds is not known. Noted time point: persistent/refractory GD, antithyroid drugs over 5 years with positive TRAb. Following extraction of RNA from PBMCs, that RNA was used to make the TCR library. Library construction for TCR beta used iRepertoire HTBI primers and Arm-PCR of CDR3 regions. TCRdb fed the multiplex PCR reads into MiXCR, producing one record per CDR3 protein. In the table there are 400,000 to 600,000 distinct CDR3 sequences, about a fifth of which are singletons. Specimen: peripheral blood mononuclear cells (PBMCs), collected when the disease was refractory, from a patient treated with antithyroid drugs. This clonotype originated in a female donor with Graves disease.

The chain's CDR3 is CSVDLAGGPNTGELFF. CDR3 nucleotide sequence: TGCAGCGTTGATCTAGCGGGGGGGCCGAACACCGGGGAGCTGTTTTTT. The chain uses TRBV29-1 and TRBJ2-2, with 12 bases aligning to TRBD2. V shed 3 bases, J shed 0 bases, and the junction held 2 bases outside the gene matches. The CDR3 has 16 amino acids. Germline V gene lookup returns CDR1 SQVTM and CDR2 ANQGSEA.